Detailed here is one T cell receptor (beta chain). Its recognized antigen is unknown. Base qualities are not at hand, and no much larger clone is one base apart. Per the publication, the time point label means: baseline before first vaccination. The sample's treatment or condition, from its label and the paper: meningococcal conjugate vaccine given as trial control. The vaccinee samples were drawn from two UK trials, COV001 and COV002, one of which was a single-blind randomized controlled phase 2/3 trial testing AZD1222 (ChAdOx1 nCoV-19) in healthy adults. For TCRbeta chain sequencing, PBMC samples were collected from trial participants at day 0 and at day 28 after the second dose. The CDR3 regions of human TCRbeta chains were analyzed by immunosequencing. The authors' pipeline ran thus. Repertoire TCRs were matched against a reference library of SARS-CoV-2-specific TCRs generated with the MIRA antigen-specificity platform. Breadth was defined as the fraction of unique TCRs that were SARS-CoV-2-associated. Depth was defined as the fraction of total T cells that were SARS-CoV-2-associated. Each spike-specific TCR was assigned to its reactive spike region and to a CD4 or CD8 class using the MIRA data. Log10-transformed breadth and depth values were compared by one-way ANOVA with Sidak's multiple comparisons tests. The immuneACCESS repertoire file appears here via TCRdb, limited to in-frame rearrangements. These files lack a portion of the clones; in checked studies, under half of the deficit traces to unresolved V genes, and the cause of the others is not known. V and J calls plus clone size are reproduced from that table; the DNA served to infer D and trimming. The sample profile shows around 78,000 clones; 85% to 95% of them were found once. The ten biggest clones cover less than 5.5% of the sample.

The data belong to a study of T cell responses to AZD1222 COVID-19 vaccine (dated by TCRdb to the early 2020s). Describing the broader study: TCR sequencing covered over 230 trial participants: 207 given two doses of AZD1222 and around 25 given two doses of MenACWY control vaccine. Enrollment into the trials was organized by age into subgroups of 18-55, 56-69 and 70-plus years, and those subgroups contained approximately 160, 26 and 62 TCR-sequenced participants, respectively. What the work shows at the level of the full study, not this receptor alone: No day 14 peak-response samples were available, so repertoires were characterized only after the peak T cell response. After two AZD1222 doses, spike-specific TCR breadth and depth were significantly higher than at day 0 and than in MenACWY recipients. Conclusions about previously exposed vaccinees are limited, since just a handful of AZD1222 recipients were seropositive for SARS-CoV-2 at baseline. Most participants were white British and females outnumbered males, and the authors suggested that clonal diversity may have been underestimated. The 56-69-year group was small, and its depth increase did not reach significance, likely because of low power. Epitopes outside the regions mutated in the B.1.351 and B.1.1.7 variants were reportedly recognized by nearly half of the unique spike-specific TCRs. Vaccine-associated CD4 TCRs spanned the whole spike protein, with dominant responses in regions 160-218 and 743-854.

V trim: 2 bases; J trim: 6 bases; unmatched bases: 8. Taken from the germline V gene, the CDR1 and CDR2 loops are KGHDR and SFDVKD. Including the terminal cysteine and phenylalanine, the CDR3 comprises 16 residues. Left in the record is the CDR3 DNA by itself, 48 bases read in frame from the first base. The source material was peripheral blood, sampled on day 0 of MenACWY control vaccination. Rearrangement joined TRBV24-1 to TRBJ2-1; 8 bases in the middle match TRBD1. This sequence was found in an adult in good health. The CDR3 region reads CATSDSGTGGGNEQFF. The nucleotides are TGTGCCACCAGTGATTCTGGGACAGGAGGAGGCAATGAGCAGTTCTTC.